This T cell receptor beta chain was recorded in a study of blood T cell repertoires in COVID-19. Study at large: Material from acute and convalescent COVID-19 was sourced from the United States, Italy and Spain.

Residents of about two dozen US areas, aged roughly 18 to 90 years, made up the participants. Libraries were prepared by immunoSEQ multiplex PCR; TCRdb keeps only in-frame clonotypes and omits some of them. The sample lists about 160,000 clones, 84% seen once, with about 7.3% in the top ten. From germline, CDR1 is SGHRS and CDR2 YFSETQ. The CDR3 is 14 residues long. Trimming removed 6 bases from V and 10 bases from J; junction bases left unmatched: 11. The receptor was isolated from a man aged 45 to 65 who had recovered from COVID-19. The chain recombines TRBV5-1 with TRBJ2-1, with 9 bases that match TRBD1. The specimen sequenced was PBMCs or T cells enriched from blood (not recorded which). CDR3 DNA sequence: TGCGCCAGCATGGAGACAGGGGGGTCTTGGGAGCAGTTCTTC. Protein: CASMETGGSWEQFF.